This paragraph reports one T cell receptor (beta chain). No antigen is known for it. This specimen comes from a study of cytotoxic CD8 clonotypes in ibrutinib-treated CLL. The study, taken as a whole, reports: Researchers report that baseline clonality outpaced age-matched healthy donors and tracked circulating CD8+ T-cell counts.

Produced via immunoSEQ multiplex PCR; TCRdb's table is partial and in-frame only. The data hold about 200,000 clones, with roughly three quarters observed a single time. Germline lookup yields CDR1 SGHVS and CDR2 FNYEAQ. The CDR3 covers 15 residues. Trimming stripped 5 bases from V and 2 bases from J, with 12 bases between. The starting material was PBMCs, obtained after 12 months of ibrutinib treatment. This TCR was sampled from a human donor with chronic lymphocytic leukemia. The rearrangement uses TRBV7-6 and TRBJ2-2, with D tentatively TRBD1 or TRBD2 (6 bases each). The CDR3 loop is CASSNRAGNTGELFF. The CDR3 DNA sequence: TGTGCCAGCAGCAACAGGGCGGGAAACACCGGGGAGCTGTTTTTT.